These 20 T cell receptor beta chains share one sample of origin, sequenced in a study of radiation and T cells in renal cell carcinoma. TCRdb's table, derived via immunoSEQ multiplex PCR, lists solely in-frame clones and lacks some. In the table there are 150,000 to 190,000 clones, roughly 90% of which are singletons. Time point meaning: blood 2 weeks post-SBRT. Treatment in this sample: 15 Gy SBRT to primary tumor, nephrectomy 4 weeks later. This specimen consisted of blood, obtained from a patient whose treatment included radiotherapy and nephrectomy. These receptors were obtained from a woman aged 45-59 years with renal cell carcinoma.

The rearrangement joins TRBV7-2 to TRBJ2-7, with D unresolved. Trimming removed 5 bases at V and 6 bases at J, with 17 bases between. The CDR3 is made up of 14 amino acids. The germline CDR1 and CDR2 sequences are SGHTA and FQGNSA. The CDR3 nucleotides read TGTGCCAGCAGCACGAGAACTCAAGGCTCCGAGCAGTACTTC. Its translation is CASSTRTQGSEQYF.

Here the CDR3 reads CASRDEHSEAFF. The DNA of the CDR3 is TGCGCCAGCAGAGATGAACACTCTGAAGCTTTCTTT. This rearrangement joins TRBV5-1 to TRBJ1-1; no definite D call. CDR1 and CDR2 from the germline V gene are SGHRS and YFSETQ. Trimming pared 5 bases from V and 6 bases from J, leaving 11 bases between. This CDR3 is built from 12 residues.

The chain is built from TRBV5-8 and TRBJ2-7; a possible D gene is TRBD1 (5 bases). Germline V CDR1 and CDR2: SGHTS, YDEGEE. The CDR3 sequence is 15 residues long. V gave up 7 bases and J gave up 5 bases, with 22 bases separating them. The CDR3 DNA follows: TGTGCCAGCGCCACTGGGCGCAGGGCATGGAACGAGCAGTACTTC. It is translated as CASATGRRAWNEQYF.

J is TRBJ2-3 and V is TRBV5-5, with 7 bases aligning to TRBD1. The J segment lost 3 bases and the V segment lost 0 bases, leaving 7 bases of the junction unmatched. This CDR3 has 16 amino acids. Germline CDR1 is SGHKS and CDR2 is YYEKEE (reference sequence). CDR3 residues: CASSLGVGGLTDTQYF. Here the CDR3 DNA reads TGTGCCAGCAGCTTGGGAGTAGGGGGCTTAACAGATACGCAGTATTTT.

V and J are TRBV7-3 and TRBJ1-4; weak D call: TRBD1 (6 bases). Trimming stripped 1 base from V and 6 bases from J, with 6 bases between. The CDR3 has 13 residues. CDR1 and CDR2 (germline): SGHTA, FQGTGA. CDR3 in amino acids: CASSLNRDEKLFF. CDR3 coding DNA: TGTGCCAGCAGCTTAAACAGGGATGAAAAACTGTTTTTT. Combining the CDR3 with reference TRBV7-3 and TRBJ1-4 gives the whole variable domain GAGVSQTPSNKVTEKGKYVELRCDPISGHTALYWYRQSLGQGPEFLIYFQGTGAADDSGLPNDRFFAVRPEGSVSTLKIQRTERGDSAVYLCASSLNRDEKLFFGSGTQLSVL.

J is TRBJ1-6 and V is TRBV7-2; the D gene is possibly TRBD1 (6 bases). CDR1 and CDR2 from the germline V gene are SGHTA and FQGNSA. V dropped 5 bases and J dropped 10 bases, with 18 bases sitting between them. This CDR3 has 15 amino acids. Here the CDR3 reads CASSDHRVRRSPLHF. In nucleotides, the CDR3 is TGTGCCAGCAGCGATCACAGGGTTAGGCGCTCACCCCTCCACTTT.

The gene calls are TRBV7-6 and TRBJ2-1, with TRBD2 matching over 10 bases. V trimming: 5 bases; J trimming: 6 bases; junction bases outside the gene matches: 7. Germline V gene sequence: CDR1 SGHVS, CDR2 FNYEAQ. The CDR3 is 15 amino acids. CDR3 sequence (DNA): TGTGCCAGCAGCCCCAGCGGGGGGGCTTTCAATGAGCAGTTCTTC. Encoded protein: CASSPSGGAFNEQFF.

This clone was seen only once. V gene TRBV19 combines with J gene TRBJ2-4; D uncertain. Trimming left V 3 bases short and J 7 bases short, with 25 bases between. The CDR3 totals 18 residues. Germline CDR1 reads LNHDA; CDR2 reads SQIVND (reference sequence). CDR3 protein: CASSISRSLSYSSNIQYF. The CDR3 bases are TGTGCCAGTAGTATCTCTAGGTCCTTATCGTACTCATCGAACATTCAGTACTTC.

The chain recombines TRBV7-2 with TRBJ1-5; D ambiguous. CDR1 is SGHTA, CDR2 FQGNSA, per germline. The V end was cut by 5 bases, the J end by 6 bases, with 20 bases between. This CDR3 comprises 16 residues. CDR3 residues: CASSPFEQVRSQPQHF. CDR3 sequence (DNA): TGTGCCAGCAGCCCATTCGAACAAGTAAGAAGTCAGCCCCAGCATTTT.

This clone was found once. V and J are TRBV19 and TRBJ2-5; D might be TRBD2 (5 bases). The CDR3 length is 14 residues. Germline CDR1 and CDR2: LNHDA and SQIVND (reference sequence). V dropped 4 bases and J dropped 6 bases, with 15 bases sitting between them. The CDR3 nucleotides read TGTGCCAGTAGTACCGGACTTTCCGCGAAGACCCAGTACTTC. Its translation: CASSTGLSAKTQYF. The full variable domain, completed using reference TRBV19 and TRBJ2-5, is DGGITQSPKYLFRKEGQNVTLSCEQNLNHDAMYWYRQDPGQGLRLIYYSQIVNDFQKGDIAEGYSVSREKKESFPLTVTSAQKNPTAFYLCASSTGLSAKTQYFGPGTRLLVL.

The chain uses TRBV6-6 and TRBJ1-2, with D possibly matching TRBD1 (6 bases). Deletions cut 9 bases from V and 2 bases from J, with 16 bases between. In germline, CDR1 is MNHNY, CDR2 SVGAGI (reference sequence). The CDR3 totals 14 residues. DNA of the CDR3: TGTGCCAGTATGCAGGGGAGAAGAAACTATGGCTACACCTTC. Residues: CASMQGRRNYGYTF.

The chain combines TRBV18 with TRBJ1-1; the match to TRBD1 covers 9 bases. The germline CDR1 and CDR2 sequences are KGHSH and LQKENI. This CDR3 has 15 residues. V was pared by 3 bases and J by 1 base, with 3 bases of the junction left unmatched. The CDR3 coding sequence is TGTGCCAGCTCACCGGAGGGACAGGGGAACACTGAAGCTTTCTTT. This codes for CASSPEGQGNTEAFF.

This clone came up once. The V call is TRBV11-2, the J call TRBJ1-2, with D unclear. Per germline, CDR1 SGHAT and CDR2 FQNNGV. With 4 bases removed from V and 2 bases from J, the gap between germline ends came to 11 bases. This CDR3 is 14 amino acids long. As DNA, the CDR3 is TGTGCCAGCAGCTCCCGGGCCCGGAACTATGGCTACACCTTC. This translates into CASSSRARNYGYTF.

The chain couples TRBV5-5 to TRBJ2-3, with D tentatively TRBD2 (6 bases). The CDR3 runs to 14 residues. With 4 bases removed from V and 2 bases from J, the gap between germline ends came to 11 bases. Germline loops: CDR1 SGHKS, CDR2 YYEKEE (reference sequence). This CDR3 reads CASSHGGVTDTQYF. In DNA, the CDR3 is TGTGCCAGCAGCCACGGAGGGGTCACAGATACGCAGTATTTT.

CDR3 nucleotides: TGTGCCAGCTCACCAGGGCAGACATACAATGAGCAGTTCTTC. This translates into CASSPGQTYNEQFF. The rearrangement links TRBV18 to TRBJ2-1; D call uncertain. The CDR3 loop spans 14 amino acids. Germline assignment: CDR1 KGHSH and CDR2 LQKENI. V lost 2 bases and J 4 bases, leaving 9 bases between the germline ends.

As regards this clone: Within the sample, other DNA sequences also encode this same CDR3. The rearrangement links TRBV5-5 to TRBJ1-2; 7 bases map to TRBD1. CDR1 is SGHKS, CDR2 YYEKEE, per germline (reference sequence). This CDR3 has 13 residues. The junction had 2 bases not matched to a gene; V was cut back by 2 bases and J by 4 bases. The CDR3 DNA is TGTGCCAGCAGCTTTGGGACAGCCTATGGCTACACCTTC. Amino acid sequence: CASSFGTAYGYTF.

For the CDR3, the DNA is TGTGCCAGCACCTCGACACCGGAGTCGTACACTGAAGCTTTCTTT. Its translation is CASTSTPESYTEAFF. V and J are TRBV6-1 and TRBJ1-1; D unresolved. From germline, CDR1 is MNHNS and CDR2 SASEGT. V was clipped by 7 bases and J by 3 bases, with 18 bases between them. This CDR3 region has 15 residues.

CDR3 nucleotide sequence: TGCGCCAGCAGCCAAGATCGTACCGTCTATGGCTACACCTTC. Translating it yields CASSQDRTVYGYTF. This chain connects TRBV4-3 to TRBJ1-2, with D unclear. V lost 0 bases to trimming and J lost 4 bases, with 9 bases between them. CDR1 is LGHNA, CDR2 YSLEER, per germline. The length of the CDR3 is 14 residues.

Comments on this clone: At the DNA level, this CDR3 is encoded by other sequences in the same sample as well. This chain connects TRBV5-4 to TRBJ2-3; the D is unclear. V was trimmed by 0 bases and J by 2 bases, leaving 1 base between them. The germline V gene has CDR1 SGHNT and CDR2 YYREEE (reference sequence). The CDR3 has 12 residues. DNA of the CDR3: TGTGCCAGCAGCTTGGACACAGATACGCAGTATTTT. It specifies CASSLDTDTQYF.

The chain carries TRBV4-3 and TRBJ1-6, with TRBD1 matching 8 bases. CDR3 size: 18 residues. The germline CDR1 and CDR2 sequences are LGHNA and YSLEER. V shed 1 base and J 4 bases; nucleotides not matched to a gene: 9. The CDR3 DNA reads TGCGCCAGCAGCCAAGCCCGACAGGGGCGAGAATATAATTCACCCCTCCACTTT. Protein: CASSQARQGREYNSPLHF.